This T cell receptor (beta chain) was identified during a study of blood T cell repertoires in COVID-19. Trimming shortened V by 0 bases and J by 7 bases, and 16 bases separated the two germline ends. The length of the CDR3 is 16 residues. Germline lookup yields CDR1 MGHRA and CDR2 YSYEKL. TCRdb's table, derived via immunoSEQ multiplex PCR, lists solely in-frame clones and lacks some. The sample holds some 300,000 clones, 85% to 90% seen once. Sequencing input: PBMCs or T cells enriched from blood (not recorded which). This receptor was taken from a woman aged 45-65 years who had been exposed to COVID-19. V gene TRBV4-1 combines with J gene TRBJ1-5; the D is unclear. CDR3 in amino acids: CASSQDGGSDKQPQHF. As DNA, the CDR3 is TGCGCCAGCAGCCAAGATGGAGGGTCGGATAAGCAGCCCCAGCATTTT.